Listed here is a single TCR beta chain. Negative isolation was used for CD8+ and CD4+ T cells and FACS enrichment for TEMRA cells. These data originate in a study of CD8 T cells in Susac syndrome. V shed 3 bases and J shed 7 bases, with 19 bases lying between them. CDR3 length: 16 residues. The germline V gene encodes CDR1 SGHTA and CDR2 FQGNSA. The RNA, 0.5 to 1 ug, was put through reverse transcription using random hexamers. By means of immunoSEQ multiplex PCR, TCR beta CDR3 spanning 54 Vbeta and 13 Jbeta underwent amplification. TCRdb re-analysed the immunoSEQ multiplex PCR reads in MiXCR, keeping a single row per CDR3 protein. The table shows under 200,000 distinct CDR3 sequences, with 90% to 96% occurring only once.

This clonotype was obtained from a human donor with Susac syndrome. V and J are TRBV7-2 and TRBJ2-1; maybe TRBD1 (6 bases). The source material was CD4+ T cells from PBMCs. The CDR3 spells CASSFQRMGAGNEQFF. The CDR3, as DNA: TGTGCCAGCAGCTTCCAAAGGATGGGGGCGGGTAATGAGCAGTTCTTC.